These 20 T cell receptor beta chains came from one sample sequenced in a study of T-cell memory formation after mild COVID-19. Each CDR3 protein is one row after TCRdb ran MiXCR on the 5' RACE reads. This table holds approximately 190,000 distinct CDR3 sequences, about 18% found once. The sequenced sample was PBMCs or a T cell subset sorted from them (not recorded which). Receptors were obtained from an adult woman who had mild COVID-19 (a few samples of this study predate the infection). Cell type and time point are not known.

This clonotype has ten or more counts. Given the absence of the conserved phenylalanine or tryptophan at the CDR3 end, a read error is likely. Because the CDR3's place on the DNA is in doubt, the DNA is left out and the CDR3 is given as listed by TCRdb. The gene calls are TRBV6-6 and TRBJ2-3. Both ends counted, the CDR3 spans 13 residues. Germline CDR1 is MNHNY and CDR2 is SVGAGI (reference sequence). The CDR3 is CASSYDYSQDEKV.

This clonotype was seen only a few times. CDR3 sequence: CASSLVGGEMGSPLHF. The CDR3 DNA sequence: TGCGCCAGCAGCTTGGTAGGTGGGGAAATGGGTTCACCCCTCCACTTT. This rearrangement joins TRBV5-1 to TRBJ1-6; no clear D gene. V dropped 0 bases and J dropped 9 bases, with 16 bases sitting between them. Germline V gene sequence: CDR1 SGHRS, CDR2 YFSETQ. The CDR3 extends over 16 amino acids.

The chain has TRBV12-3 or TRBV12-4 and TRBJ2-5; D is unclear. Trimming removed 3 bases from V and 9 bases from J, with 11 bases in between. The CDR3 loop spans 12 amino acids. The CDR3 DNA reads TGTGCCAGCAGTTTTGTAGTTCGTGCCCAGTACTTC. It translates to CASSFVVRAQYF.

V is TRBV6-5 and J is TRBJ2-7; D is unresolved. Germline-derived CDR1 and CDR2 are MNHEY and SVGAGI. V lost 5 bases and J 7 bases, leaving 21 bases between the germline ends. The CDR3 is 15 residues long. CDR3 coding DNA: TGTGCCAGCAGTCTAACTAATCGGATAGCCGGGGAGCAGTACTTC. It codes for CASSLTNRIAGEQYF.

The V gene is TRBV7-9, the J gene TRBJ2-3; TRBD2 matches at 7 bases. V was clipped by 5 bases and J by 5 bases; unmatched bases: 10. Germline V lookup: CDR1 SEHNR, CDR2 FQNEAQ (reference sequence). The CDR3 extends over 15 amino acids. CDR3 in amino acids: CASSPDGGSVDTQYF. For the CDR3, the DNA is TGTGCCAGCAGCCCAGACGGCGGGAGTGTAGATACGCAGTATTTT.

The sample holds a few counts of this clonotype. The V gene is TRBV6-2 or TRBV6-3, the J gene TRBJ1-2, with 8 bases aligning to TRBD1. CDR3 length equals 14 residues. Germline CDR1 reads MNHEY; CDR2 reads SVGEGT. J lost 13 bases, V lost 6 bases, and 16 bases had no gene match. The CDR3 DNA is TGTGCCAGCAGCCCCAACCTCGGACAGGGAATCTCCACCTTC. Translated: CASSPNLGQGISTF.

V and J are TRBV12-3 or TRBV12-4 and TRBJ1-4; D unresolved. Between the trimmed V and J ends, which lost 5 bases and 7 bases, there was a span of 14 bases. This CDR3 comprises 14 residues. The CDR3 protein is CASSPPAGTEKLFF. Here the CDR3 DNA reads TGTGCCAGCAGTCCCCCTGCAGGCACTGAAAAACTGTTTTTT.

This clonotype was picked up a small number of times. The V and J genes are TRBV6-5 and TRBJ2-4; possibly TRBD2 for D (6 bases). This CDR3 has 18 amino acids. Trimming took 0 bases from V and 1 from J, leaving 16 bases between them. Germline V CDR1 and CDR2: MNHEY, SVGAGI. Here the CDR3 reads CASSYSVRGNGAKNIQYF. The CDR3 coding sequence is TGTGCCAGCAGTTACTCGGTCCGCGGGAATGGGGCCAAAAACATTCAGTACTTC.

This chain uses TRBV30 with TRBJ2-5, with D uncertain. V was cut by 0 bases and J by 5 bases, with 4 bases left in between. CDR3 length equals 11 residues. In germline, CDR1 is GTSNPN, CDR2 SVGIG (reference sequence). In DNA form, the CDR3 reads TGTGCCTGGAGTGTACGGGAGACCCAGTACTTC. This translates into CAWSVRETQYF.

A few counts support this clonotype. The V and J genes are TRBV30 and TRBJ2-7, with 7 nucleotides matching TRBD1. The CDR3 is 14 residues long. J was trimmed by 3 bases and V by 1 base; bases with no gene match: 6. CDR1 GTSNPN and CDR2 SVGIG come from the germline V gene (reference sequence). CDR3 DNA sequence: TGTGCCTGGAGTGACGACAGGGTTTACTACGAGCAGTACTTC. Its protein product is CAWSDDRVYYEQYF.

This rearrangement joins TRBV5-1 to TRBJ2-1, with TRBD1 identical over 9 bases. The germline gives CDR1 SGHRS, CDR2 YFSETQ. Trimming cost V 5 bases and J 5 bases; bases outside gene matches: 5. The CDR3 length is 14 residues. CDR3 nucleotide sequence: TGCGCCAGCAGAGGGACAGGGAGGAACAATGAGCAGTTCTTC. This encodes CASRGTGRNNEQFF.

This chain uses TRBV4-2 with TRBJ2-7; 8 bases line up with TRBD1. Trimming removed 3 bases from V and 2 bases from J; junction bases left unmatched: 3. Germline V lookup: CDR1 LGHNA, CDR2 YNFKEQ. The CDR3 sequence is 14 residues long. CDR3 in DNA: TGTGCCAGCAGCCACACGGGACAGGCCTACGAGCAGTACTTC. It codes for CASSHTGQAYEQYF.

This clonotype has just a few counts. The chain couples TRBV6-5 to TRBJ2-3, with 10 bases fitting TRBD2. The length of the CDR3 is 14 residues. CDR1 MNHEY and CDR2 SVGAGI come from the germline V gene. V was clipped by 4 bases and J by 5 bases; unmatched bases: 3. The DNA of the CDR3 is TGTGCCAGCAGTTCAGCGGGAGGGGAAGATACGCAGTATTTT. This encodes CASSSAGGEDTQYF.

The J gene is TRBJ2-3, the V gene TRBV11-2; 9 bases match TRBD2. The CDR3 is 16 amino acids. J was trimmed by 2 bases and V by 3 bases; bases with no gene match: 6. CDR1 and CDR2 (germline): SGHAT, FQNNGV. The CDR3 region is CASSFQAGGITDTQYF. CDR3 bases: TGTGCCAGCAGCTTCCAAGCGGGAGGCATCACAGATACGCAGTATTTT.

This clonotype turned up a few times. The chain joins TRBV24-1 to TRBJ2-3; unclear D gene. Trimming pared 9 bases from V and 0 bases from J, leaving 6 bases between. In germline, CDR1 is KGHDR, CDR2 SFDVKD. The CDR3 sequence is 12 residues long. The CDR3 sequence: CATAASTDTQYF. CDR3 DNA sequence: TGTGCCACCGCAGCCAGCACAGATACGCAGTATTTT.

The J gene is TRBJ2-2, the V gene TRBV2, with 10 bases lining up with TRBD1. CDR3 length: 15 residues. With V trimmed by 7 bases and J by 4 bases, 6 bases remained unmatched. In germline, CDR1 is SNHLY, CDR2 FYNNEI. CDR3 nucleotide sequence: TGTGCCAGCAACCGGGACAGGGGAGGCACCGGGGAGCTGTTTTTT. Translated, it gives CASNRDRGGTGELFF.

V usage is TRBV20-1 and J usage is TRBJ1-6; perhaps TRBD1 as D (6 bases). V lost 3 bases, J lost 2 bases, and 11 bases lay in between. CDR3 size: 15 residues. The germline gives CDR1 DFQATT, CDR2 SNEGSKA (reference sequence). The CDR3 here is CSARYRETYNSPLHF. DNA of the CDR3: TGCAGTGCTAGGTACAGGGAGACCTATAATTCACCCCTCCACTTT.

At least ten counts were recorded for this clonotype. This rearrangement joins TRBV12-3 or TRBV12-4 to TRBJ2-5; 11 bases are a match to TRBD2. V lost 2 bases to trimming and J lost 5 bases; unmatched junction nucleotides: 4. This CDR3 region has 15 residues. The CDR3 DNA follows: TGTGCCAGCAGTTTACTAGCGGGAGGCCGGGAGACCCAGTACTTC. This gives the protein CASSLLAGGRETQYF.

This chain links TRBV6-5 with TRBJ1-2, with D perhaps matching TRBD1 (6 bases). The V gene lost 5 bases and the J gene lost 8 bases, with 18 bases spanning the gap. In germline, CDR1 is MNHEY, CDR2 SVGAGI. This CDR3 spans 14 amino acids. This CDR3 reads CASSKMARDKGYTF. CDR3 sequence (DNA): TGTGCCAGCAGTAAAATGGCCCGGGACAAGGGCTACACCTTC.

The rearrangement uses TRBV28 and TRBJ2-7; D might be TRBD1 (5 bases). The V gene's germline CDR1 is MDHEN and CDR2 SYDVKM. Trimming removed 5 bases at V and 4 bases at J, with 9 bases between. There are 12 residues in the CDR3. The CDR3 DNA sequence: TGTGCCAGCAGTCGACAGATTTACGAGCAGTACTTC. Residues: CASSRQIYEQYF.